This TCR beta chain came from a study of identifying expanded T cells in peripheral blood. Measured with immunoSEQ multiplex PCR; TCRdb has only the in-frame clones, and not every one. This sample has under 150,000 clones, with 80% to 90% found just once. CDR3 length: 13 amino acids. Germline V lookup: CDR1 MNHEY, CDR2 SVGAGI. With 6 bases removed from V and 1 base from J, the gap between germline ends came to 9 bases. About this clone: The antigen remains undetermined.

No infections or other immune events were documented during collection. General study findings and limits: Across healthy donors, higher total template counts meant significantly greater roughly two-week count variance. Technical replicates showed roughly 1.2 changed clones; two weeks 15 to 20; four weeks 19.

The sequenced sample consisted of blood. The rearrangement links TRBV6-5 to TRBJ1-1; D might be TRBD1 (6 bases). This TCR was sampled from a person between 18 and 70 years old in good health. The CDR3 reads CASSKQGNTEAFF. The CDR3 nucleotides are TGTGCCAGCAGCAAACAGGGGAACACTGAAGCTTTCTTT.